Listed below are T cell receptor beta chains from one sample, sequenced in a study of blood T cell repertoires in COVID-19. The repertoire was sequenced with immunoSEQ multiplex PCR; TCRdb's copy has only in-frame clones and lacks some. The table includes around 300,000 clones, 90% detected once. Sequencing input: peripheral blood. These receptors all come from a woman between 35 and 50 years old with COVID-19, enrolled during active disease. CDR3s include the opening cysteine and the closing phenylalanine or tryptophan. Each record gives: D gene, clone size, V gene, J gene, CDR3 protein, CDR3 DNA. A D gene is named only where the DNA matches it firmly. Where a row states a size, it is once, few, many or the class of an expanded clone; other rows omit it.

d_gene: TRBD2; abundance: -; v_gene: TRBV14; j_gene: TRBJ2-7; CDR3aa: CASSQHGLAGGPYEQYF; CDR3nt: TGTGCCAGCAGCCAACATGGACTAGCGGGAGGACCCTACGAGCAGTACTTC
d_gene: -; abundance: -; v_gene: TRBV3-1/TRBV3-2; j_gene: TRBJ1-3; CDR3aa: CASRRRGAGNTIYF; CDR3nt: TGTGCCAGCCGCAGGAGGGGTGCCGGAAACACCATATATTTT
d_gene: TRBD1; abundance: once; v_gene: TRBV5-1; j_gene: TRBJ2-7; CDR3aa: CASSLGQGALYEQYF; CDR3nt: TGCGCCAGCAGCTTGGGTCAGGGGGCCCTATACGAGCAGTACTTC
d_gene: TRBD2; abundance: -; v_gene: TRBV27; j_gene: TRBJ2-3; CDR3aa: CASSSGLAGSTDTQYF; CDR3nt: TGTGCCAGCAGTTCAGGACTAGCGGGGAGCACAGATACGCAGTATTTT
d_gene: -; abundance: -; v_gene: TRBV19; j_gene: TRBJ1-5; CDR3aa: CASSRRGGNQPQHF; CDR3nt: TGTGCCAGTAGCCGGCGGGGCGGTAATCAGCCCCAGCATTTT
d_gene: -; abundance: -; v_gene: TRBV6-5; j_gene: TRBJ2-5; CDR3aa: CASRLATGKETQYF; CDR3nt: TGTGCCAGCCGTCTCGCAACGGGGAAAGAGACCCAGTACTTC
d_gene: TRBD1; abundance: -; v_gene: TRBV7-9; j_gene: TRBJ2-4; CDR3aa: CASSPTGFVKNIQYF; CDR3nt: TGTGCCAGCAGCCCGACAGGGTTCGTCAAAAACATTCAGTACTTC
d_gene: TRBD2; abundance: -; v_gene: TRBV7-2; j_gene: TRBJ2-1; CDR3aa: CASSPRTSGGLDNEQFF; CDR3nt: TGTGCCAGCAGCCCCCGGACTAGCGGGGGGCTGGACAATGAGCAGTTCTTC
d_gene: TRBD2; abundance: -; v_gene: TRBV7-9; j_gene: TRBJ2-7; CDR3aa: CASSPRTSGATSYEQYF; CDR3nt: TGTGCCAGCAGCCCTCGGACTAGCGGGGCCACCTCCTACGAGCAGTACTTC
d_gene: TRBD2; abundance: -; v_gene: TRBV5-4; j_gene: TRBJ2-2; CDR3aa: CASSLIREGNTGELFF; CDR3nt: TGTGCCAGCAGCTTGATCCGGGAGGGCAACACCGGGGAGCTGTTTTTT
d_gene: -; abundance: -; v_gene: TRBV2; j_gene: TRBJ1-5; CDR3aa: CASSKTTSNQPQHF; CDR3nt: TGTGCCAGCAGTAAGACAACGAGCAATCAGCCCCAGCATTTT
d_gene: TRBD1; abundance: -; v_gene: TRBV7-2; j_gene: TRBJ1-5; CDR3aa: CASSLAGTGANQPQHF; CDR3nt: TGTGCCAGCAGCTTAGCCGGGACAGGGGCCAATCAGCCCCAGCATTTT
d_gene: -; abundance: -; v_gene: TRBV27; j_gene: TRBJ1-4; CDR3aa: CASSLSRGIANEKLFF; CDR3nt: TGTGCCAGCAGTTTATCGCGGGGGATTGCCAATGAAAAACTGTTTTTT
d_gene: -; abundance: once; v_gene: TRBV23-1; j_gene: TRBJ1-6; CDR3aa: CASTPQNHNSPLHF; CDR3nt: TGCGCCAGCACCCCCCAGAACCATAATTCACCCCTCCACTTT
d_gene: -; abundance: -; v_gene: TRBV7-8; j_gene: TRBJ1-2; CDR3aa: CASSLGRTGPFNYGYTF; CDR3nt: TGTGCCAGCAGCTTAGGACGTACAGGGCCTTTCAACTATGGCTACACCTTC
d_gene: TRBD1; abundance: -; v_gene: TRBV6-4; j_gene: TRBJ1-1; CDR3aa: CASKNRGDTEAFF; CDR3nt: TGTGCCAGCAAGAACAGGGGTGACACTGAAGCTTTCTTT
d_gene: -; abundance: -; v_gene: TRBV4-3; j_gene: TRBJ1-1; CDR3aa: CASSQDGGADTEAFF; CDR3nt: TGCGCCAGCAGCCAAGACGGGGGGGCGGACACTGAAGCTTTCTTT
d_gene: TRBD2; abundance: once; v_gene: TRBV19; j_gene: TRBJ2-1; CDR3aa: CASSSGLVSSYNEQFF; CDR3nt: TGTGCCAGTAGTTCAGGACTAGTAAGCTCCTACAATGAGCAGTTCTTC
d_gene: TRBD1; abundance: once; v_gene: TRBV7-2; j_gene: TRBJ1-1; CDR3aa: CASRRTGTIQTEAFF; CDR3nt: TGTGCCAGCCGCCGGACAGGTACGATACAAACTGAAGCTTTCTTT
d_gene: TRBD1; abundance: -; v_gene: TRBV7-2; j_gene: TRBJ1-5; CDR3aa: CASTAGGHQPQHF; CDR3nt: TGTGCCAGCACCGCAGGGGGCCATCAGCCCCAGCATTTT
d_gene: -; abundance: few; v_gene: TRBV19; j_gene: TRBJ1-2; CDR3aa: CASSLASNYGYTF; CDR3nt: TGTGCCAGTTCCCTTGCGTCTAACTATGGCTACACCTTC
d_gene: -; abundance: -; v_gene: TRBV7-3; j_gene: TRBJ1-2; CDR3aa: CASNVRESSGYTF; CDR3nt: TGTGCCAGCAATGTCAGGGAAAGTAGTGGCTACACCTTC
d_gene: TRBD1; abundance: -; v_gene: TRBV19; j_gene: TRBJ1-2; CDR3aa: CASSLDRANYGYTF; CDR3nt: TGTGCCAGTAGTCTCGACAGGGCTAACTATGGCTACACCTTC
d_gene: -; abundance: -; v_gene: TRBV30; j_gene: TRBJ1-5; CDR3aa: CAWDGSRSVNQPQHF; CDR3nt: TGTGCCTGGGACGGCTCGAGGAGCGTCAATCAGCCCCAGCATTTT
d_gene: -; abundance: -; v_gene: TRBV5-1; j_gene: TRBJ2-2; CDR3aa: CASSLELGSYAGELFF; CDR3nt: TGCGCCAGCAGCTTGGAGCTGGGCTCCTATGCCGGGGAGCTGTTTTTT
d_gene: -; abundance: many; v_gene: TRBV10-3; j_gene: TRBJ2-2; CDR3aa: CAISESGGIYTGELFF; CDR3nt: TGTGCCATCAGTGAGTCTGGTGGCATTTACACCGGGGAGCTGTTTTTT
d_gene: -; abundance: -; v_gene: TRBV5-1; j_gene: TRBJ1-5; CDR3aa: CASSLGTGWDQPQHF; CDR3nt: TGCGCCAGCAGCTTGGGAACAGGGTGGGATCAGCCCCAGCATTTT
d_gene: TRBD2; abundance: -; v_gene: TRBV6-1; j_gene: TRBJ2-1; CDR3aa: CASSEFLAGAYNEQFF; CDR3nt: TGTGCCAGCAGTGAATTTCTAGCGGGAGCCTACAATGAGCAGTTCTTC
d_gene: -; abundance: -; v_gene: TRBV2; j_gene: TRBJ1-2; CDR3aa: CASSEAPGFGYGYTF; CDR3nt: TGTGCCAGCAGTGAAGCGCCCGGGTTCGGCTATGGCTACACCTTC
d_gene: -; abundance: few; v_gene: TRBV7-9; j_gene: TRBJ1-1; CDR3aa: CASSLEGESEAFF; CDR3nt: TGTGCCAGCAGCCTAGAAGGAGAATCTGAAGCTTTCTTT
d_gene: TRBD1; abundance: -; v_gene: TRBV29-1; j_gene: TRBJ2-7; CDR3aa: CSVAPGTGGFYEQYF; CDR3nt: TGCAGCGTTGCTCCGGGGACAGGGGGCTTCTACGAGCAGTACTTC
d_gene: TRBD1; abundance: -; v_gene: TRBV30; j_gene: TRBJ1-1; CDR3aa: CAWRVGQGYTEAFF; CDR3nt: TGTGCCTGGAGGGTGGGACAGGGGTACACTGAAGCTTTCTTT
d_gene: TRBD2; abundance: -; v_gene: TRBV27; j_gene: TRBJ2-7; CDR3aa: CASRWTSGGAYEQYF; CDR3nt: TGTGCCAGCCGCTGGACTAGCGGGGGGGCCTACGAGCAGTACTTC
d_gene: -; abundance: once; v_gene: TRBV3-1/TRBV3-2; j_gene: TRBJ1-3; CDR3aa: CASSQADSAGNTIYF; CDR3nt: TGTGCCAGCAGCCAAGCCGACAGCGCCGGAAACACCATATATTTT
d_gene: -; abundance: -; v_gene: TRBV7-6; j_gene: TRBJ2-2; CDR3aa: CASSSEGVGTGELFF; CDR3nt: TGTGCCAGCAGCTCAGAAGGGGTGGGCACCGGGGAGCTGTTTTTT
d_gene: TRBD2; abundance: -; v_gene: TRBV2; j_gene: TRBJ2-2; CDR3aa: CASITEGGGAPGELFF; CDR3nt: TGTGCCAGCATCACCGAAGGCGGGGGGGCTCCCGGGGAGCTGTTTTTT
d_gene: TRBD1; abundance: -; v_gene: TRBV7-2; j_gene: TRBJ2-7; CDR3aa: CASSPWTGGYEQYF; CDR3nt: TGTGCCAGCAGCCCATGGACAGGTGGTTACGAGCAGTACTTC
d_gene: -; abundance: -; v_gene: TRBV6-5; j_gene: TRBJ1-1; CDR3aa: CASSYEGGSTEAFF; CDR3nt: TGTGCCAGCAGTTACGAAGGGGGTAGCACTGAAGCTTTCTTT
d_gene: -; abundance: -; v_gene: TRBV9; j_gene: TRBJ1-1; CDR3aa: CASSVDARVNTEAFF; CDR3nt: TGTGCCAGCAGCGTAGACGCCAGGGTGAACACTGAAGCTTTCTTT
d_gene: -; abundance: -; v_gene: TRBV12-3/TRBV12-4; j_gene: TRBJ1-1; CDR3aa: CASSWTALKAFF; CDR3nt: TGTGCCAGCAGCTGGACAGCTCTTAAAGCTTTCTTT
d_gene: -; abundance: -; v_gene: TRBV5-1; j_gene: TRBJ1-2; CDR3aa: CASSSTTGNYGYTF; CDR3nt: TGCGCCAGCAGCTCAACAACAGGGAATTATGGCTACACCTTC
d_gene: -; abundance: -; v_gene: TRBV11-1; j_gene: TRBJ1-1; CDR3aa: CASSPGMTAFF; CDR3nt: TGTGCCAGCAGCCCAGGGATGACAGCTTTCTTT